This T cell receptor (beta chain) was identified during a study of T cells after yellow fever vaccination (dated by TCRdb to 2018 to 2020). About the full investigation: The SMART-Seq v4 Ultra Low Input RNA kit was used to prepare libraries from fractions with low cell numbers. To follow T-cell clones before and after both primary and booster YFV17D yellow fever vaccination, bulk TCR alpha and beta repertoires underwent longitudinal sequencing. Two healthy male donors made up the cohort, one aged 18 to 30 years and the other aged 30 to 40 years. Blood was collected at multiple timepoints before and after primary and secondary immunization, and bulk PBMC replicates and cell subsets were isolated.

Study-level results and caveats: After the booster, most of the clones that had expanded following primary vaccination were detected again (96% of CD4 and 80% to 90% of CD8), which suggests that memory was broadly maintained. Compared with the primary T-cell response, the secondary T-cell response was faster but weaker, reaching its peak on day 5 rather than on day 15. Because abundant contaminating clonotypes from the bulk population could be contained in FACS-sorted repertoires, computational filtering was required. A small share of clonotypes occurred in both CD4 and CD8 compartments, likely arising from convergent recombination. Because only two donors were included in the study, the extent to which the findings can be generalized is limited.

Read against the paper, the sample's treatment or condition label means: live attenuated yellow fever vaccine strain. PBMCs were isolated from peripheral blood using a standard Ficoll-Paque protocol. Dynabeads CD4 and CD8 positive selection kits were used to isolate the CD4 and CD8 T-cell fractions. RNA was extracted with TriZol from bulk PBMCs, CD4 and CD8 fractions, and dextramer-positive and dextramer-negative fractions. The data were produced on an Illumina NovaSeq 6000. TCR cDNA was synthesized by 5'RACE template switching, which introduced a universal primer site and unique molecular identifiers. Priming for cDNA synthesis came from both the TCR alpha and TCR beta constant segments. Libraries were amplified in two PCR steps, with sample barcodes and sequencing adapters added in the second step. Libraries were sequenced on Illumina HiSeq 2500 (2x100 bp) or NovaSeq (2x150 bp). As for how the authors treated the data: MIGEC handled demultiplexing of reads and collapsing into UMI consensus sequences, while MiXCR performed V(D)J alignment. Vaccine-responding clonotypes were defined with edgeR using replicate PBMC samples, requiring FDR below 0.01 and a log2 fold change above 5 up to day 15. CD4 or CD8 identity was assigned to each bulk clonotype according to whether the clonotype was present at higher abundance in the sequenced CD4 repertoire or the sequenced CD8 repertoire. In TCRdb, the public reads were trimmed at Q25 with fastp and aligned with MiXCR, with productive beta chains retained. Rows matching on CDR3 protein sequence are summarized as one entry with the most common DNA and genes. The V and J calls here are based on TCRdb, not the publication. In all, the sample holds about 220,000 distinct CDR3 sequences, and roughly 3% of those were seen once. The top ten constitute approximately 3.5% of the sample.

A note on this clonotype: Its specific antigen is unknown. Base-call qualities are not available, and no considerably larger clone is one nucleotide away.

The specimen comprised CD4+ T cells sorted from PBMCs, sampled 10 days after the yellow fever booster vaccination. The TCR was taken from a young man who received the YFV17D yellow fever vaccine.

CDR3 loop: CATSRDSFLEQFF. The bases are TGTGCCACCAGCCGGGACTCCTTCCTTGAGCAGTTCTTC. Rearrangement joined TRBV24-1 to TRBJ2-1; matching of 6 bases hints at TRBD2 as the D gene. Sequences KGHDR (CDR1) and SFDVKD (CDR2) are obtained from the germline V gene. Trimming removed 7 bases from V and 9 bases from J, leaving 15 bases between the germline ends. Spanning cysteine to phenylalanine, the CDR3 consists of 13 amino acids. CDR3 DNA only is kept here, 39 bases in frame from base 1.